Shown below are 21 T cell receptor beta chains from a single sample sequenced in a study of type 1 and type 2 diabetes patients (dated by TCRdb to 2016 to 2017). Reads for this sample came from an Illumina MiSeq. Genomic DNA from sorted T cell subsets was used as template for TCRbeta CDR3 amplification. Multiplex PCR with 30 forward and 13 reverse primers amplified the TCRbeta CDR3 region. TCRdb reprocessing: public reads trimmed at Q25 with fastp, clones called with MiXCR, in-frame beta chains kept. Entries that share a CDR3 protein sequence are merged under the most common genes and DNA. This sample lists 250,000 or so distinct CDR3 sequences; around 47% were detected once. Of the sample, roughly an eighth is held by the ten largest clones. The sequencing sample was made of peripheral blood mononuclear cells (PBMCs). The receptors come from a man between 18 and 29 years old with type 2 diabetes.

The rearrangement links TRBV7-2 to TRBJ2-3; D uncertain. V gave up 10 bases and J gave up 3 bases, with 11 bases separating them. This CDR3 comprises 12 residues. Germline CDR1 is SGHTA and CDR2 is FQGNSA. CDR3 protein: CAISEETDTQYF. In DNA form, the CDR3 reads TGTGCCATCAGTGAGGAAACAGATACGCAGTATTTT.

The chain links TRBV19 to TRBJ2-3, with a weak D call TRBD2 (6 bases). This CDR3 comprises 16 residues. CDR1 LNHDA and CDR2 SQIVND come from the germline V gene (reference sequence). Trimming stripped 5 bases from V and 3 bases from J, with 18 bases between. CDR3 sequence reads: CASSPQGVGGTDTQYF. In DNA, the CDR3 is TGTGCCAGTAGTCCCCAGGGAGTGGGGGGTACAGATACGCAGTATTTT.

CDR3 DNA sequence: TGTGCCAGCAGTGAGGCGGGGGGGGAGCAGTACTTC. Protein: CASSEAGGEQYF. The chain employs TRBV27 and TRBJ2-7; 9 nucleotides line up with TRBD2. This CDR3 has 12 residues. With 5 bases clipped from V and 7 bases from J, the junction kept 3 bases outside the gene matches. Germline V gives CDR1 MNHEY, CDR2 SMNVEV (reference sequence).

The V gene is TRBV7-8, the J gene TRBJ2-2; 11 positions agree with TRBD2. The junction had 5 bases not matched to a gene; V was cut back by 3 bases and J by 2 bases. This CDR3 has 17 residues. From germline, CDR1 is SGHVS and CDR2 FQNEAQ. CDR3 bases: TGTGCCAGCAGCTTTGGGACTAGCGGATTTAACACCGGGGAGCTGTTTTTT. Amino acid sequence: CASSFGTSGFNTGELFF.

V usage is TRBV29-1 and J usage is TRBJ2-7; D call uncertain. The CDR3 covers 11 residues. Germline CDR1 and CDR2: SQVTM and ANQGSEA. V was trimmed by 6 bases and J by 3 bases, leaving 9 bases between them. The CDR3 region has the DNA TGCAGCGTACGGAATTTCTACGAGCAGTACTTC. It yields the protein CSVRNFYEQYF.

CDR3 sequence: CASMGLGTQYF. CDR3 nucleotides: TGTGCCAGCATGGGACTAGGTACGCAGTATTTT. The genes are TRBV2 and TRBJ2-3, with 8 bases matching TRBD2. J gave up 8 bases and V 7 bases, and 2 bases lay outside the gene matches. CDR3 length: 11 residues. Germline values: CDR1 SNHLY, CDR2 FYNNEI. Full variable domain (rest looked up from reference TRBV2 and TRBJ2-3): EPEVTQTPSHQVTQMGQEVILRCVPISNHLYFYWYRQILGQKVEFLVSFYNNEISEKSEIFDDQFSVERPDGSNFTLKIRSTKLEDSAMYFCASMGLGTQYFGPGTRLTVL.

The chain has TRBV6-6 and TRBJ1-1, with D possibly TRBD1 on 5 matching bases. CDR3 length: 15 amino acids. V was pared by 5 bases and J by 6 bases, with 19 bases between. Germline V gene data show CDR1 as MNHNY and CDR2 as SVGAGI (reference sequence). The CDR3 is CASSEYAGQVSEAFF. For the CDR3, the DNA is TGTGCCAGCAGTGAATATGCGGGGCAGGTTTCTGAAGCTTTCTTT.

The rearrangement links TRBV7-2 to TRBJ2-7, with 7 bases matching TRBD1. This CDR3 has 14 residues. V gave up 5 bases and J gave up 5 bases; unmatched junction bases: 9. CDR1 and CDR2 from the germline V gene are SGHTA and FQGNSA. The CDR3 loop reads CASSQERGPHEQYF. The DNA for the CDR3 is TGTGCCAGCAGCCAAGAAAGGGGGCCCCACGAGCAGTACTTC.

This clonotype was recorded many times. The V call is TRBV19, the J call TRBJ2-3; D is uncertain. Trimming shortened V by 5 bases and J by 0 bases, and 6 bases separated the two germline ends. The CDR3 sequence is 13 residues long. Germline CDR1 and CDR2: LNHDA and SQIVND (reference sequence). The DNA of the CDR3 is TGTGCCAGTAGTCTGGCTAGCACAGATACGCAGTATTTT. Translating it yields CASSLASTDTQYF.

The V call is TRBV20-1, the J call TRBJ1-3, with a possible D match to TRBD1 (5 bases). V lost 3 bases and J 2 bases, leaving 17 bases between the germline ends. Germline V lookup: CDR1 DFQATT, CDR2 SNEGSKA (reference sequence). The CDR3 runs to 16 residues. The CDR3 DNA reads TGCAGTGCTAGCCGGGACTCACGAGGAACTGGAAACACCATATATTTT. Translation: CSASRDSRGTGNTIYF.

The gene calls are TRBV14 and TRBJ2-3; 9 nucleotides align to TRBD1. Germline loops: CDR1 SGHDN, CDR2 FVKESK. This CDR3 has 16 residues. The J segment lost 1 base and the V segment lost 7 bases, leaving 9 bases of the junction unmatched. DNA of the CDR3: TGTGCCAGCACCTTCGGCAGGACAGGGGGCACAGATACGCAGTATTTT. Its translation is CASTFGRTGGTDTQYF.

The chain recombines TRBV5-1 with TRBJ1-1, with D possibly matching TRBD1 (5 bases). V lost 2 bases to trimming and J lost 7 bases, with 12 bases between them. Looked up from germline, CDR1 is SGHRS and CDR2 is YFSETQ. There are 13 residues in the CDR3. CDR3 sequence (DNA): TGCGCCAGCAGCTTAGGGACTGGCGATGAAGCTTTCTTT. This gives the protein CASSLGTGDEAFF.

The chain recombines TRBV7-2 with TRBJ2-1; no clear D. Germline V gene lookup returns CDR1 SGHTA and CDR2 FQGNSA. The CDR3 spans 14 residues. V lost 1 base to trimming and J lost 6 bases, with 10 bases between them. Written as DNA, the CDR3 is TGTGCCAGCAGCTTAGTCGTGGGCCGCAATGAGCAGTTCTTC. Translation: CASSLVVGRNEQFF.

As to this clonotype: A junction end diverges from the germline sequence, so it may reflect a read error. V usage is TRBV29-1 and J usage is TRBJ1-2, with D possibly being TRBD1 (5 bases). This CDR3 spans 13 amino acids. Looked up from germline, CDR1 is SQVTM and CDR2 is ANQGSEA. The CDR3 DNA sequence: TGCAGCATTGAGGGCGGGGGTGGCTGTGGCTACACCTTC. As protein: CSIEGGGGCGYTF.

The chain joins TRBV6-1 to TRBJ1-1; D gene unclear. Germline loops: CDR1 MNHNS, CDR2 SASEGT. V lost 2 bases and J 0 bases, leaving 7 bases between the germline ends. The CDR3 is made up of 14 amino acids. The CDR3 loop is CASSEIYMNTEAFF. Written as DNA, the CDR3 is TGTGCCAGCAGTGAAATATACATGAACACTGAAGCTTTCTTT.

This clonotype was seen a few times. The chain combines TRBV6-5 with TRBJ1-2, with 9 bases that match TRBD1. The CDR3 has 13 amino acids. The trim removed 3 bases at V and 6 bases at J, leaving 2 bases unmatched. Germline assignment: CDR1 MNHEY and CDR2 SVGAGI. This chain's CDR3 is CASSYGTGNGYTF. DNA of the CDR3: TGTGCCAGCAGTTATGGGACAGGGAATGGCTACACCTTC.

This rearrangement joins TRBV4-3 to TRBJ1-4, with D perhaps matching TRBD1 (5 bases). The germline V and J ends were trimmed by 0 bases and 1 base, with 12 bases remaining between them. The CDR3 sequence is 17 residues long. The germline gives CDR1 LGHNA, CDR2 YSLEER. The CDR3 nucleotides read TGCGCCAGCAGCCAAGATGCAGGGATAGGAACTAATGAAAAACTGTTTTTT. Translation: CASSQDAGIGTNEKLFF.

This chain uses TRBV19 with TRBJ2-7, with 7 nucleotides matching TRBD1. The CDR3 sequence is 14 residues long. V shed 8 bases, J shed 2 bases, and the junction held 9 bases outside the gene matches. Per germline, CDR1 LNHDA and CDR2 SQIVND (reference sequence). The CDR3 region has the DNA TGTGCCAGTGGTAAACGGGACAGAACCTACGAGCAGTACTTC. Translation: CASGKRDRTYEQYF.

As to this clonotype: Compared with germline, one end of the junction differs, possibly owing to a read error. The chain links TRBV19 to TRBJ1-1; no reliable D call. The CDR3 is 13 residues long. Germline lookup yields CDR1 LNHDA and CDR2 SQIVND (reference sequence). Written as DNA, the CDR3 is TGTGCCAGTGGTATAGCAGTGAACACTGAAGCTTTCTTT. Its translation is CASGIAVNTEAFF.

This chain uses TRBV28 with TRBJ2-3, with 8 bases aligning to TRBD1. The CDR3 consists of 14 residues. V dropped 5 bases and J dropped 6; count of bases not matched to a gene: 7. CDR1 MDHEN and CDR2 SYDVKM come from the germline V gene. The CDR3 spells CASSGQGAEDTQYF. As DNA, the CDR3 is TGTGCCAGCAGTGGGCAGGGGGCAGAGGATACGCAGTATTTT.

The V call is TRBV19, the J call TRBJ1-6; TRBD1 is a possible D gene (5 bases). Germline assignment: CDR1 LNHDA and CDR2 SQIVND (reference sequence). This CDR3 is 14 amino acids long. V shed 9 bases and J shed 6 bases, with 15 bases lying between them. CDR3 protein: CASSWDRFNSPLHF. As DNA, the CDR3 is TGTGCCAGCAGTTGGGACCGATTTAATTCACCCCTCCACTTT.